Detailed here is one TCR beta chain. What this receptor recognizes is not known. Qualities for individual bases were not recorded, and no much larger clone is one base off. This specimen's treatment or condition label, interpreted: live attenuated yellow fever vaccine strain. Two biological replicates of bulk PBMCs were collected at each blood-draw timepoint. A standard Ficoll-Paque protocol was used to isolate PBMCs from peripheral blood. TriZol was used to extract RNA from bulk PBMCs, CD4 and CD8 fractions, and dextramer-positive and dextramer-negative fractions. TCR cDNA was made using 5'RACE template switching, a step that added a universal primer site and unique molecular identifiers. Priming of cDNA synthesis was performed from both the TCR alpha and TCR beta constant segments. Libraries were amplified in two PCR steps, with sample barcodes and sequencing adapters added in the second step. Sequencing of libraries was done on Illumina HiSeq 2500 (2x100 bp) or NovaSeq (2x150 bp). In the authors' own workflow: MIGEC was used to demultiplex reads and collapse the reads into UMI consensus sequences, and MiXCR was used for V(D)J alignment. Clonotypes responding to the vaccine were identified with edgeR on replicate PBMC samples, with the criteria of FDR below 0.01 and a log2 fold change above 5 up to day 15. Each bulk clonotype was labeled CD4 or CD8 based on which sequenced repertoire, CD4 or CD8, contained the clonotype at higher abundance. The public reads were run again by TCRdb, first through fastp at Q25 and then through MiXCR, and only productive beta chains were kept. Entries that share a CDR3 protein sequence are merged under the most common genes and DNA. The V and J calls were determined by TCRdb, not by the authors. The sample profile shows a few hundred thousand distinct CDR3 sequences; approximately 8% of them were found once. Around 17% of the sample lies in the top ten.

The sample is drawn from a study of T cells after yellow fever vaccination (dated 2019 in TCRdb). Background on the whole study: Libraries from fractions with low cell numbers were prepared with the SMART-Seq v4 Ultra Low Input RNA kit. To track T-cell clones before and after primary and booster YFV17D yellow fever vaccination, bulk TCR alpha and beta repertoires were sequenced longitudinally. Two healthy male donors, one aged 18 to 29 and one aged 30 to 39 years, made up the cohort. Blood samples were taken at several timepoints before and after primary and secondary immunization, and bulk PBMC replicates and cell subsets were isolated. On the study overall, not on this receptor specifically: A small fraction of clonotypes appeared in both the CD4 and CD8 compartments, likely as a result of convergent recombination. Computational filtering was needed because FACS-sorted repertoires could contain abundant contaminating clonotypes from the bulk population. Compared with the primary T-cell response, the secondary T-cell response was weaker but faster, peaking on day 5 rather than day 15. After the booster, most clones that had expanded after primary vaccination were detected again (around 95% of CD4 and about 88% of CD8), suggesting broad maintenance of memory. Because the study included only two donors, the extent to which the findings can be generalized is limited.

Trimmed from V: 7 bases; trimmed from J: 3 bases; junction bases lacking a gene match: 8. The CDR3 contains 17 residues, cysteine and phenylalanine counted. The sequence is cut down to CDR3 DNA, 51 bases in frame from base 1. Sequences SNHLY (CDR1) and FYNNEI (CDR2) are obtained from the germline V gene. The source of this sequence is a man aged 18 to 35 who received the YFV17D yellow fever vaccine. This sample comprised PBMCs, obtained 45 days after the first yellow fever vaccination. Recombination linked TRBV2 to TRBJ2-1; 14 central nucleotides agree with TRBD2. The CDR3 protein: CASIPGLAGGNYNEQFF. The DNA reads TGTGCCAGCATTCCCGGACTAGCGGGGGGAAACTACAATGAGCAGTTCTTC.